The next 28 T cell receptor beta chains were all read from a single sample in a study of blood T cell repertoires in COVID-19 (dated by TCRdb to the early 2020s). Library preparation employed the immunoSEQ multiplex PCR assay. The source is immuneACCESS, and TCRdb retained only in-frame sequences with V and J called. Part of the clones is not carried over; for the studies checked, unresolved V genes explain less than half of this, and the remainder is unexplained. Present in this sample are about 120,000 clones, 87% of which were seen just once. The ten largest clones represent roughly 5% of the sample. The sample was peripheral blood. These receptors came from a human donor in a cohort sampled during active COVID-19.

V usage is TRBV7-9 and J usage is TRBJ2-3; 12 bases fit TRBD2. The CDR3 spans 16 residues. CDR1 is SEHNR and CDR2 is FQNEAQ in the germline V gene (reference sequence). The V and J ends lost 5 bases and 2 bases, in that order; junction bases with no gene match: 5. The CDR3 reads CASSPRLAGDTDTQYF. The CDR3 DNA follows: TGTGCCAGCAGCCCGCGACTAGCGGGAGACACAGATACGCAGTATTTT.

This clone was picked up a small number of times. The gene calls are TRBV24-1 and TRBJ1-5, with 9 bases fitting TRBD1. The V and J ends lost 3 bases and 6 bases, in that order; junction bases with no gene match: 5. This CDR3 has 15 amino acids. Germline V CDR1 and CDR2: KGHDR, SFDVKD. DNA for the CDR3: TGTGCCACCAGTGATGGCGGGACAGGGATTCAGCCCCAGCATTTT. Its protein is CATSDGGTGIQPQHF.

A word on this clone: A junction boundary mismatches the germline segment, possibly from a read error. The CDR3 is CAWKTVNTKAFF. The DNA for the CDR3 is TGTGCCTGGAAGACGGTGAACACTAAAGCTTTCTTT. This chain uses TRBV30 with TRBJ1-1, with unresolved D. Germline-derived CDR1 and CDR2 are GTSNPN and SVGIG (reference sequence). The CDR3 sequence is 12 residues long.

This clone has a single count. The chain employs TRBV9 and TRBJ2-1, with TRBD1 matching over 9 bases. The length of the CDR3 is 16 residues. Germline values: CDR1 SGDLS, CDR2 YYNGEE. Unmatched junction bases numbered 5, after V lost 1 base and J lost 3 bases. CDR3 residues: CASSVFGTGNYNEQFF. CDR3 sequence (DNA): TGTGCCAGCAGCGTATTCGGGACAGGGAACTACAATGAGCAGTTCTTC.

In this sample, this clone turned up once. V gene TRBV6-5 combines with J gene TRBJ2-1; TRBD1 agrees at 7 bases. Trimming took 6 bases from V and 6 from J; bases not matched to a gene: 5. Germline CDR1 and CDR2: MNHEY and SVGAGI. The CDR3 is 13 residues long. CDR3 in amino acids: CASSRGQANEQFF. The CDR3, as DNA: TGTGCCAGCAGCCGAGGACAGGCCAATGAGCAGTTCTTC.

The V and J genes are TRBV30 and TRBJ2-1, with D possibly TRBD2 on 6 matching bases. Trimming took 5 bases from V and 0 from J, leaving 8 bases between them. The CDR3 length is 13 residues. CDR1 and CDR2 (germline): GTSNPN, SVGIG (reference sequence). DNA of the CDR3: TGTGCCTGGGGACTAATCTCCTACAATGAGCAGTTCTTC. Translating gives CAWGLISYNEQFF. Full variable domain (outside the CDR3, taken from reference TRBV30 and TRBJ2-1): SQTIHQWPATLVQPVGSPLSLECTVEGTSNPNLYWYRQAAGRGLQLLFYSVGIGQISSEVPQNLSASRPQDRQFILSSKKLLLSDSGFYLCAWGLISYNEQFFGPGTRLTVL.

This chain links TRBV7-9 with TRBJ1-2; D unresolved. Germline V gives CDR1 SEHNR, CDR2 FQNEAQ (reference sequence). The ends were cut back, 1 base at V and 1 base at J, with 13 bases in the middle. This CDR3 is 16 amino acids long. The CDR3 nucleotides read TGTGCCAGCAGCTTAGGTATCAACCTCTATAACTATGGCTACACCTTC. This sequence encodes CASSLGINLYNYGYTF.

The chain couples TRBV5-6 to TRBJ2-7; D is possibly TRBD2 (6 bases). Trimming removed 0 bases at V and 3 bases at J, with 13 bases between. Germline assignment: CDR1 SGHDT and CDR2 YYEEEE. The CDR3 sequence is 15 residues long. The CDR3 DNA reads as TGTGCCAGCAGCTTGGCCGGGGGAAGGCTCTACGAGCAGTACTTC. It specifies CASSLAGGRLYEQYF.

The V gene is TRBV9, the J gene TRBJ1-6; 8 bases match TRBD1. The CDR3 consists of 15 residues. V trimming: 0 bases; J trimming: 10 bases; junction bases outside the gene matches: 6. Germline V gene sequence: CDR1 SGDLS, CDR2 YYNGEE. CDR3 in amino acids: CASSVGGQAGSPLHF. The CDR3 DNA reads as TGTGCCAGCAGCGTAGGGGGACAGGCAGGATCACCCCTCCACTTT.

J is TRBJ2-7 and V is TRBV4-2, with D uncertain. V lost 1 base and J lost 6, with 10 bases in between. CDR3 length equals 13 residues. CDR1 and CDR2 from the germline V gene are LGHNA and YNFKEQ. CDR3 protein: CASSQAGVREQYF. The CDR3 coding sequence is TGTGCCAGCAGCCAAGCCGGAGTTCGCGAGCAGTACTTC.

The chain is built from TRBV5-1 and TRBJ2-5; 11 bases align to TRBD2. CDR1 is SGHRS, CDR2 YFSETQ, per germline. V trimming: 7 bases; J trimming: 2 bases; junction bases outside the gene matches: 7. The length of the CDR3 is 15 residues. The CDR3 DNA reads as TGCGCCAGCTGGACCGGGACTAGCGGACAAGAGACCCAGTACTTC. Amino acid sequence: CASWTGTSGQETQYF.

The chain carries TRBV4-1 and TRBJ1-5; possibly TRBD1 for D (6 bases). The CDR3 loop spans 17 amino acids. Germline V gene data show CDR1 as MGHRA and CDR2 as YSYEKL. Trimming pared 0 bases from V and 2 bases from J, leaving 14 bases between. CDR3 sequence (DNA): TGCGCCAGCAGCCAAGATTTCCGGACAGAAGGCAATCAGCCCCAGCATTTT. Amino acids: CASSQDFRTEGNQPQHF.

The V and J genes are TRBV19 and TRBJ2-4; 9 bases are a match to TRBD1. This CDR3 has 14 amino acids. V lost 3 bases to trimming and J lost 6 bases; unmatched junction nucleotides: 3. From germline, CDR1 is LNHDA and CDR2 SQIVND (reference sequence). The CDR3 is CASSITGGTNIQYF. The CDR3, as DNA: TGTGCCAGTAGTATCACAGGGGGCACAAACATTCAGTACTTC.

The chain links TRBV9 to TRBJ1-6, with TRBD1 identical over 9 bases. The V gene end was trimmed by 3 bases and the J gene end by 7 bases; junction bases not matched to a gene: 8. CDR3 size: 16 residues. From germline, CDR1 is SGDLS and CDR2 YYNGEE. CDR3 region: CASSAGTGKSNSPLHF. The CDR3 nucleotides are TGTGCCAGCAGCGCCGGGACAGGGAAATCAAATTCACCCCTCCACTTT.

This rearrangement joins TRBV3-1 (or the pseudogene TRBV3-2) to TRBJ1-2, with a tentative D call TRBD1 (5 bases). The germline CDR1 and CDR2 sequences are LGHDT and YNNKEL (reference sequence). V was pared by 3 bases and J by 4 bases, with 9 bases between. The CDR3 is made up of 13 amino acids. The CDR3 DNA follows: TGTGCCAGCAGCCAGGGCAGGGCCTATGGCTACACCTTC. This translates into CASSQGRAYGYTF.

The chain links TRBV4-2 to TRBJ2-3; weak D call: TRBD2 (7 bases). Germline V CDR1 and CDR2: LGHNA, YNFKEQ. The CDR3 spans 16 residues. V lost 2 bases and J 2 bases, leaving 14 bases between the germline ends. Here the CDR3 DNA reads TGTGCCAGCAGCCAACGAGGGGGAGGGCTCACAGATACGCAGTATTTT. Translating gives CASSQRGGGLTDTQYF.

In its sample, this clone was seen once. This chain joins TRBV5-6 and TRBJ1-4, with a tentative D call TRBD1 (6 bases). V shed 2 bases and J shed 2 bases, with 13 bases lying between them. Germline V gives CDR1 SGHDT, CDR2 YYEEEE. The CDR3 is 16 amino acids. The CDR3 DNA follows: TGTGCCAGCAGCTTCACAGGGATGGGGACTAATGAAAAACTGTTTTTT. Amino acid sequence: CASSFTGMGTNEKLFF.

This chain joins TRBV7-2 and TRBJ1-2; D perhaps matches TRBD1 (6 bases). Per germline, CDR1 SGHTA and CDR2 FQGNSA. V was trimmed by 2 bases and J by 8 bases, leaving 12 bases between them. This CDR3 has 13 residues. This chain's CDR3 is CASSLQAGEGYTF. CDR3 in DNA: TGTGCCAGCAGCTTACAGGCAGGGGAGGGCTACACCTTC.

This chain connects TRBV19 to TRBJ1-2, with TRBD1 identical over 8 bases. The CDR3 has 13 residues. In germline, CDR1 is LNHDA, CDR2 SQIVND (reference sequence). With 5 bases clipped from V and 8 bases from J, the junction kept 7 bases outside the gene matches. The CDR3 DNA reads TGTGCCAGTAGTCGGTGGACAGGGCAAGGCTACACCTTC. Protein: CASSRWTGQGYTF.

This sequence joins TRBV18 and TRBJ2-3, with a possible D match to TRBD2 (5 bases). CDR3 length: 15 residues. Germline assignment: CDR1 KGHSH and CDR2 LQKENI. V was shortened by 1 base and J by 0 bases, with 8 bases between the two germline ends. CDR3 DNA sequence: TGTGCCAGCTCACCACAGGGAGCAAGCACAGATACGCAGTATTTT. Translating it yields CASSPQGASTDTQYF.

This rearrangement joins TRBV7-2 to TRBJ1-5; the D gene is possibly TRBD1 (6 bases). Trimming cost V 5 bases and J 7 bases, with 12 bases left between them. The germline CDR1 and CDR2 sequences are SGHTA and FQGNSA. The CDR3 is 13 amino acids. The CDR3 here is CASSAQGGQPQHF. CDR3 nucleotides: TGTGCCAGCAGCGCACAGGGAGGGCAGCCCCAGCATTTT.

The chain employs TRBV7-9 and TRBJ2-4, with D hard to call. The CDR3 contains 15 residues. Germline V gene data show CDR1 as SEHNR and CDR2 as FQNEAQ (reference sequence). The germline V and J ends were trimmed by 1 base and 0 bases, with 7 bases remaining between them. The CDR3 nucleotides are TGTGCCAGCAGCTTAGTCGGTGTAGCCAAAAACATTCAGTACTTC. Its protein product is CASSLVGVAKNIQYF.

This clone was seen once. This rearrangement joins TRBV10-2 to TRBJ2-3; 9 positions agree with TRBD2. Trimming at V came to 2 bases and at J to 3 bases, leaving 3 bases not matched to a gene. The germline V gene encodes CDR1 WSHSY and CDR2 SAAADI. The CDR3 totals 15 residues. The CDR3 coding sequence is TGCGCCAGCAGTGAGAGGGCGGGGGGGACAGATACGCAGTATTTT. Residues: CASSERAGGTDTQYF.

CDR3 nucleotide sequence: TGCGCCAGCAGCTTGGGACAGGGGTTTGGAAACACCATATATTTT. It specifies CASSLGQGFGNTIYF. The chain combines TRBV5-1 with TRBJ1-3, with 8 nucleotides matching TRBD1. This CDR3 is built from 15 residues. Trimming took 0 bases from V and 3 from J; bases not matched to a gene: 2. Germline lookup yields CDR1 SGHRS and CDR2 YFSETQ. The full variable domain, in which reference TRBV5-1 and TRBJ1-3 provide the parts outside the CDR3, is KAGVTQTPRYLIKTRGQQVTLSCSPISGHRSVSWYQQTPGQGLQFLFEYFSETQRNKGNFPGRFSGRQFSNSRSEMNVSTLELGDSALYLCASSLGQGFGNTIYFGEGSWLTVV.

The table lists this clone with a count of one. The V call is TRBV6-1, the J call TRBJ1-2, with TRBD1 as a possible D gene (6 bases). Trimming removed 1 base from V and 3 bases from J, with 9 bases in between. This CDR3 is built from 14 residues. Per the germline V gene, CDR1 is MNHNS and CDR2 is SASEGT. The chain's CDR3 is CASSEGGLDYGYTF. In DNA form, the CDR3 reads TGTGCCAGCAGTGAAGGGGGGCTCGACTATGGCTACACCTTC.

This rearrangement joins TRBV12-3 or TRBV12-4 to TRBJ1-3; D ambiguous. CDR3 length: 13 residues. V dropped 6 bases and J dropped 2 bases, with 8 bases sitting between them. In DNA, the CDR3 is TGTGCCAGCAGCCTTGGCCCTGGAAACACCATATATTTT. This sequence encodes CASSLGPGNTIYF.

This chain connects TRBV3-1 (or the pseudogene TRBV3-2) to TRBJ2-6; a possible D gene is TRBD2 (7 bases). The germline V gene has CDR1 LGHDT and CDR2 YNNKEL (reference sequence). The V gene lost 3 bases and the J gene lost 0 bases, with 12 bases spanning the gap. This CDR3 is 17 amino acids long. This CDR3 reads CASSQRGPSSGANVLTF. CDR3 DNA: TGTGCCAGCAGCCAGCGGGGGCCCAGCTCTGGGGCCAACGTCCTGACTTTC.

The V call is TRBV11-3, the J call TRBJ2-4, with D perhaps matching TRBD2 (5 bases). Germline lookup yields CDR1 SGHNT and CDR2 YENEEA. The CDR3 runs to 13 residues. V lost 6 bases, J lost 8 bases, and 14 bases lay in between. The CDR3 DNA reads TGTGCCAGCAGTCGTAACGGGGAAGACATTCAGTACTTC. Protein sequence: CASSRNGEDIQYF.